This T cell receptor beta chain was sequenced in a study of T cell responses to AZD1222 COVID-19 vaccine. The method was immunoSEQ multiplex PCR; TCRdb's version includes in-frame clones alone and lacks a portion of them. The sample holds 90,000 to 150,000 clones, more than 85% seen once. Whole-study findings and limits: When two AZD1222 doses had been given, Spike-specific TCR breadth and depth rose. Just a handful of AZD1222 recipients were seropositive at baseline.

The CDR3 covers 13 residues. The V and J ends lost 3 bases and 4 bases respectively, with 8 bases between them. The germline V gene has CDR1 KGHDR and CDR2 SFDVKD. Concerning this clone itself: No antigen is known for it.

V usage is TRBV24-1 and J usage is TRBJ1-1, with D maybe TRBD1 (6 bases). The TCR sequence derives from an adult in good health. This material consisted of peripheral blood, taken on day 0 of AZD1222 vaccination. CDR3 nucleotide sequence: TGTGCCACCAGTGATCCAGGGGTCACTGAAGCTTTCTTT. Translation: CATSDPGVTEAFF.